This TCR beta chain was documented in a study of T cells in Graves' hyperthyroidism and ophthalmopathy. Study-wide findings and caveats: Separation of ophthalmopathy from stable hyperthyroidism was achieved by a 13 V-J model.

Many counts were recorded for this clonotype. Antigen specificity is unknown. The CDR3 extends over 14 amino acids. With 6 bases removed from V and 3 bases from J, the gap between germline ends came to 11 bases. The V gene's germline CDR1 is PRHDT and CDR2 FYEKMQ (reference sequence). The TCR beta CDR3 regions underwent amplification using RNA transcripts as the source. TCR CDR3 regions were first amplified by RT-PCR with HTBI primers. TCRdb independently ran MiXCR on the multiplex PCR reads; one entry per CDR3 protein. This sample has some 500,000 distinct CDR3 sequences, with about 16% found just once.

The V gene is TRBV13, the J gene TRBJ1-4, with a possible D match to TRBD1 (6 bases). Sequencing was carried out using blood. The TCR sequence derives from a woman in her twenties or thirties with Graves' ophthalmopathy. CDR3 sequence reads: CASSLQGANEKLFF. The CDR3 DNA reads TGTGCCAGCAGTCTACAGGGAGCTAATGAAAAACTGTTTTTT.